The subject of this entry is one T cell receptor beta chain. Sequenced by immunoSEQ multiplex PCR; TCRdb stores in-frame clones only, minus some. The sample gives about 87,000 clones, approximately 86% of which show up once; approximately 2.8% is in the top ten. The sample comes from a study of blood T cell repertoires in COVID-19. Per the germline V gene, CDR1 is SQVTM and CDR2 is ANQGSEA. This CDR3 has 15 residues. V lost 7 bases and J lost 1, with 19 bases in between. Specimen: peripheral blood. This sequence joins TRBV29-1 and TRBJ2-5; tentatively, D is TRBD1 (5 bases). The receptor's source is a woman of 80 years or more with COVID-19, enrolled during active disease. The CDR3 protein is CSGGLGRVFQETQYF. CDR3 in DNA: TGCAGCGGTGGATTGGGCAGGGTCTTCCAAGAGACCCAGTACTTC.